One and the same sample provided the 32 T cell receptor beta chains below, sequenced in a study of response to subunit inactivated influenza vaccine. TCRdb reanalysed the RT-PCR reads using MiXCR and keeps one entry per CDR3 protein. Of about 620,000 distinct CDR3 sequences detected, around 11% appear once; the ten largest clones hold about 10%. These data also featured in a second study, about T cells expressing NK-cell markers. That source notes: For TCR beta, cDNA was produced by 5'RACE template switching with UMIs.

The sample was PBMCs from blood, taken on the day of vaccination. These receptors originate from a man over 45 who received an inactivated influenza vaccine.

The chain is built from TRBV12-3 or TRBV12-4 and TRBJ2-1; no clear D gene. V was cut by 5 bases and J by 0 bases, with 14 bases left in between. This CDR3 contains 16 residues. The CDR3 DNA is TGTGCCAGCAGTAAACCGCCCCAAAACTCCTACAATGAGCAGTTCTTC. It specifies CASSKPPQNSYNEQFF.

This clonotype was found a few times. The V gene is TRBV20-1, the J gene TRBJ2-1; 13 bases agree with TRBD2. With V trimmed by 1 base and J by 1 base, 1 base remained unmatched. In germline, CDR1 is DFQATT, CDR2 SNEGSKA (reference sequence). This CDR3 has 16 amino acids. CDR3 in amino acids: CSARAGLAGSYNEQFF. The CDR3 DNA reads TGCAGTGCTAGAGCGGGACTAGCGGGGTCCTACAATGAGCAGTTCTTC.

The CDR3 spells CASSFEGVAKNIQYF. The DNA of the CDR3 is TGTGCCAGCAGTTTTGAAGGCGTAGCCAAAAACATTCAGTACTTC. The chain recombines TRBV12-3 or TRBV12-4 with TRBJ2-4, with D hard to call. Trimming took off 3 bases at V and 0 bases at J, with 9 bases between the two ends. This CDR3 has 15 residues.

The chain joins TRBV11-3 to TRBJ1-1; 8 bases are a match to TRBD1. Germline lookup yields CDR1 SGHNT and CDR2 YENEEA. This CDR3 spans 17 amino acids. V was clipped by 0 bases and J by 4 bases; unmatched bases: 10. The CDR3 loop is CASSLEGTGEGGTEAFF. In DNA form, the CDR3 reads TGTGCCAGCAGCTTAGAGGGGACAGGTGAGGGAGGCACTGAAGCTTTCTTT. Full variable domain (remainder filled in from reference TRBV11-3 and TRBJ1-1): EAGVVQSPRYKIIEKKQPVAFWCNPISGHNTLYWYLQNLGQGPELLIRYENEEAVDDSQLPKDRFSAERLKGVDSTLKIQPAELGDSAVYLCASSLEGTGEGGTEAFFGQGTRLTVV.

This clonotype was counted only a few times. The V gene is TRBV5-1, the J gene TRBJ2-7; 7 nucleotides match TRBD2. The CDR3 loop spans 15 amino acids. Germline V gene sequence: CDR1 SGHRS, CDR2 YFSETQ. The trim removed 0 bases at V and 3 bases at J, leaving 6 bases unmatched. The CDR3 DNA reads as TGCGCCAGCAGCTTGGCGTCGGGGGGAATCTACGAGCAGTACTTC. Translating gives CASSLASGGIYEQYF.

This clonotype was observed a handful of times. The chain has TRBV24-1 and TRBJ2-5; 7 nucleotides agree with TRBD1. Looked up from germline, CDR1 is KGHDR and CDR2 is SFDVKD. Trimming took 5 bases from V and 0 from J; bases not matched to a gene: 11. This CDR3 is built from 17 residues. The CDR3 DNA reads TGTGCCACCAGTGGATCCGGGACAGCGTACGACCAAGAGACCCAGTACTTC. Its protein is CATSGSGTAYDQETQYF.

This clonotype was counted many times. The chain recombines TRBV12-3 or TRBV12-4 with TRBJ2-7, with unresolved D. V lost 11 bases to trimming and J lost 2 bases, with 1 base between them. This CDR3 region has 8 residues. CDR3 region: CAPYEQYF. DNA for the CDR3: TGTGCCCCCTACGAGCAGTACTTC.

As DNA, the CDR3 is TGCAGTGCTAGGTTGCCGGCGGGACTACACAATGAGCAGTTCTTC. This encodes CSARLPAGLHNEQFF. This sequence joins TRBV20-1 and TRBJ2-1, with 7 nucleotides matching TRBD2. This CDR3 region has 15 residues. V shed 3 bases, J shed 5 bases, and the junction held 10 bases outside the gene matches. Germline-derived CDR1 and CDR2 are DFQATT and SNEGSKA (reference sequence).

This clonotype has only a few counts. The J gene is TRBJ2-7, the V gene TRBV27, with 11 nucleotides matching TRBD2. Trimming took 5 bases from V and 3 from J; bases not matched to a gene: 9. The V gene's germline CDR1 is MNHEY and CDR2 SMNVEV (reference sequence). CDR3 length: 16 amino acids. This CDR3 reads CASSPALAGAHYEQYF. As DNA, the CDR3 is TGTGCCAGCAGTCCGGCACTAGCGGGGGCACACTACGAGCAGTACTTC.

The chain uses TRBV27 and TRBJ1-1; no firm D call. This CDR3 spans 13 amino acids. Germline V gives CDR1 MNHEY, CDR2 SMNVEV (reference sequence). V lost 6 bases and J lost 5, with 13 bases in between. The CDR3 here is CASRLQDYTEAFF. In nucleotides, the CDR3 is TGTGCCAGCAGACTCCAGGATTATACTGAAGCTTTCTTT.

The V call is TRBV5-8, the J call TRBJ2-2; D uncertain. V gave up 4 bases and J gave up 2 bases, with 6 bases separating them. The CDR3 contains 13 residues. Per germline, CDR1 SGHTS and CDR2 YDEGEE. CDR3 sequence (DNA): TGTGCCAGCAGCCGGATCAACACCGGGGAGCTGTTTTTT. As protein: CASSRINTGELFF.

At least ten counts were recorded for this clonotype. This chain's CDR3 is CSARATGKTAKNIQYF. As DNA, the CDR3 is TGCAGTGCTAGAGCGACAGGGAAAACGGCCAAAAACATTCAGTACTTC. The chain recombines TRBV20-1 with TRBJ2-4; 7 bases are a match to TRBD1. This CDR3 is built from 16 residues. The ends lost 1 base at V and 1 base at J; junction bases unmatched: 7. Germline assignment: CDR1 DFQATT and CDR2 SNEGSKA (reference sequence).

In this sample, this clonotype turned up a few times. The DNA for the CDR3 is TGTGCCAGCACGGACAGCCGGTATCAGCCCCAGCATTTT. Protein sequence: CASTDSRYQPQHF. The V gene is TRBV6-2 or TRBV6-3, the J gene TRBJ1-5; D possibly corresponds to TRBD1 (6 bases). This CDR3 spans 13 amino acids. The V end was cut by 7 bases, the J end by 5 bases, with 12 bases between. From germline, CDR1 is MNHEY and CDR2 SVGEGT.

The chain has TRBV9 and TRBJ2-7; D may be TRBD2 (6 bases). Trimming took 4 bases from V and 4 from J, leaving 18 bases between them. Germline CDR1 is SGDLS and CDR2 is YYNGEE. There are 15 residues in the CDR3. The CDR3 DNA sequence: TGTGCCAGCAGCAAAACCGCGGGGAACGGGTACGAGCAGTACTTC. Its translation: CASSKTAGNGYEQYF.

The CDR3 protein is CASGIFTGGKMNTEAFF. Here the CDR3 DNA reads TGTGCTAGTGGTATCTTTACAGGGGGCAAGATGAACACTGAAGCTTTCTTT. This rearrangement joins TRBV12-5 to TRBJ1-1, with 9 positions matching TRBD1. The germline CDR1 and CDR2 sequences are LGHNT and FRNRAP. This CDR3 comprises 17 residues. With 5 bases clipped from V and 0 bases from J, the junction kept 10 bases outside the gene matches.

V and J are TRBV7-9 and TRBJ2-1, with a possible D match to TRBD1 (5 bases). The CDR3 has 13 amino acids. Per the germline V gene, CDR1 is SEHNR and CDR2 is FQNEAQ (reference sequence). V was pared by 1 base and J by 13 bases, with 14 bases between. The CDR3 loop reads CASSLGGLDLQFF. Here the CDR3 DNA reads TGTGCCAGCAGCTTAGGGGGCCTAGATCTCCAGTTCTTC.

CDR3 protein: CASSYSGQGNSPLHF. The CDR3 DNA reads TGTGCCAGCAGTTACTCGGGACAGGGTAATTCACCCCTCCACTTT. V is TRBV6-5 and J is TRBJ1-6, with 9 nucleotides matching TRBD1. J gave up 6 bases and V 0 bases, and 0 bases lay outside the gene matches. This CDR3 has 15 amino acids. Per the germline V gene, CDR1 is MNHEY and CDR2 is SVGAGI.

V gene TRBV6-5 combines with J gene TRBJ2-1; D remains ambiguous. This CDR3 is built from 14 residues. From germline, CDR1 is MNHEY and CDR2 SVGAGI. The germline V and J ends were trimmed by 2 bases and 5 bases, with 10 bases remaining between them. CDR3 coding DNA: TGTGCCAGCAGTTACGGGCGTCTGCACAATGAGCAGTTCTTC. It specifies CASSYGRLHNEQFF.

The V and J genes are TRBV7-8 and TRBJ2-1; 12 bases align to TRBD2. The CDR3 is 14 amino acids. Germline CDR1 is SGHVS and CDR2 is FQNEAQ. V trimming: 1 base; J trimming: 13 bases; junction bases outside the gene matches: 5. CDR3 region: CASSLDASGRGQFF. The CDR3 DNA reads TGTGCCAGCAGCTTAGATGCTAGCGGGAGGGGCCAGTTCTTC.

The chain joins TRBV6-5 to TRBJ1-2, with 9 bases matching TRBD1. Germline loops: CDR1 MNHEY, CDR2 SVGAGI. The V and J ends lost 0 bases and 6 bases, in that order; junction bases with no gene match: 2. The CDR3 consists of 14 residues. In DNA, the CDR3 is TGTGCCAGCAGTTACTCGGGACAGGGCGATGGCTACACCTTC. It translates to CASSYSGQGDGYTF.

This clonotype was observed a few times. This chain connects TRBV3-1 to TRBJ2-3; 12 nucleotides agree with TRBD2. J was trimmed by 5 bases and V by 6 bases; bases with no gene match: 6. The CDR3 consists of 15 residues. CDR1 and CDR2 (germline): LGHDT, YNNKEL (reference sequence). The CDR3 spells CASSHLAGGQDTQYF. Here the CDR3 DNA reads TGTGCCAGCAGTCATCTAGCGGGGGGGCAAGATACGCAGTATTTT.

V usage is TRBV29-1 and J usage is TRBJ2-3; TRBD1 is a possible D gene (5 bases). The CDR3 contains 15 residues. CDR1 and CDR2 (germline): SQVTM, ANQGSEA. V was pared by 3 bases and J by 2 bases, with 15 bases between. CDR3 bases: TGCAGCGTTGAGTTGGGGCGCGGTCACACAGATACGCAGTATTTT. Translated, it gives CSVELGRGHTDTQYF.

This chain connects TRBV7-9 to TRBJ2-1; 7 bases agree with TRBD2. V lost 3 bases to trimming and J lost 7 bases; unmatched junction nucleotides: 3. This CDR3 is 13 amino acids long. CDR1 and CDR2 (germline): SEHNR, FQNEAQ (reference sequence). CDR3 sequence (DNA): TGTGCCAGCAGCTTCCAAGCGGGGAATGAGCAGTTCTTC. Protein: CASSFQAGNEQFF.

This clonotype was picked up many times. The chain has TRBV29-1 and TRBJ2-3; maybe TRBD1 (6 bases). Trimming took off 4 bases at V and 0 bases at J, with 11 bases between the two ends. Germline V gives CDR1 SQVTM, CDR2 ANQGSEA. The CDR3 has 14 amino acids. CDR3 sequence (DNA): TGCAGCGTTGGGGTGGGACAAAGCACAGATACGCAGTATTTT. Translation gives CSVGVGQSTDTQYF.

The chain employs TRBV5-1 and TRBJ2-7; no definite D call. V lost 2 bases and J lost 6, with 15 bases in between. Germline V gene sequence: CDR1 SGHRS, CDR2 YFSETQ. The CDR3 is 14 amino acids. Here the CDR3 DNA reads TGCGCCAGCAGCTTCGAATGGGGTGGTGTCGAGCAGTACTTC. It encodes CASSFEWGGVEQYF.

The chain recombines TRBV10-3 with TRBJ2-3, with 12 nucleotides matching TRBD2. V lost 3 bases, J lost 5 bases, and 6 bases stayed unmatched. The CDR3 totals 16 residues. CDR1 ENHRY and CDR2 SYGVKD come from the germline V gene. The CDR3 DNA is TGTGCCATCAGTGAAAGGCTAGCGGGAGGGGGAGATACGCAGTATTTT. Protein sequence: CAISERLAGGGDTQYF.

The V gene is TRBV5-1, the J gene TRBJ2-1, with a possible D match to TRBD2 (5 bases). Germline V gives CDR1 SGHRS, CDR2 YFSETQ. Trimming removed 2 bases from V and 0 bases from J, with 12 bases in between. CDR3 size: 16 residues. Here the CDR3 reads CASSLSPSNSYNEQFF. The CDR3 DNA reads TGCGCCAGCAGCTTATCTCCTAGCAACTCCTACAATGAGCAGTTCTTC.

This CDR3 reads CASSLVHGLTDTQYF. In DNA, the CDR3 is TGTGCCAGCAGCTTGGTTCATGGCCTCACAGATACGCAGTATTTT. The chain uses TRBV5-5 and TRBJ2-3; no firm D call. The CDR3 is made up of 15 amino acids. The V and J ends lost 0 bases and 2 bases respectively, with 10 bases between them. Germline V gene lookup returns CDR1 SGHKS and CDR2 YYEKEE (reference sequence).

The CDR3 region has the DNA TGTGCCAGCAGCCACGGACTAGCGGGGGGTAACTCCTACGAGCAGTACTTC. Its translation is CASSHGLAGGNSYEQYF. This chain joins TRBV7-8 and TRBJ2-7; TRBD2 matches at 14 bases. J lost 0 bases, V lost 5 bases, and 6 bases had no gene match. Germline V gene lookup returns CDR1 SGHVS and CDR2 FQNEAQ. This CDR3 has 17 residues.

This clonotype has ten or more counts. The V and J genes are TRBV6-1 and TRBJ2-2; D may be TRBD1 or TRBD2 (5 bases each). Per germline, CDR1 MNHNS and CDR2 SASEGT. The germline V and J ends were trimmed by 5 bases and 0 bases, with 13 bases remaining between them. This CDR3 is 16 amino acids long. CDR3 in DNA: TGTGCCAGCAGTCCATGGGGGAGTACGAACACCGGGGAGCTGTTTTTT. It is translated as CASSPWGSTNTGELFF.

This clonotype has just a few counts. The CDR3 bases are TGCGCCAGCAGCTTGGTTGACAGGGGAACAGATACGCAGTATTTT. Translation: CASSLVDRGTDTQYF. The chain is built from TRBV5-1 and TRBJ2-3; 8 positions match TRBD1. CDR3 length: 15 amino acids. CDR1 is SGHRS, CDR2 YFSETQ, per germline. Germline trimming cut 0 bases from V and 3 bases from J; bases unmatched to any gene: 3. Full variable domain (missing parts from reference TRBV5-1 and TRBJ2-3): KAGVTQTPRYLIKTRGQQVTLSCSPISGHRSVSWYQQTPGQGLQFLFEYFSETQRNKGNFPGRFSGRQFSNSRSEMNVSTLELGDSALYLCASSLVDRGTDTQYFGPGTRLTVL.

This clonotype showed up just a few times. The V gene is TRBV7-8, the J gene TRBJ2-3; perhaps D is TRBD1 or TRBD2 (5 bases each). V was clipped by 7 bases and J by 5 bases, with 16 bases between them. Looked up from germline, CDR1 is SGHVS and CDR2 is FQNEAQ. The CDR3 contains 14 residues. The chain's CDR3 is CASTAGTRLDTQYF. The CDR3 DNA reads TGTGCCAGCACGGCAGGGACCAGGTTAGATACGCAGTATTTT.